These 14 T cell receptor beta chains were all obtained from the same sample, sequenced in a study of Ad26.COV2.S vaccination and SARS-CoV-2 variants. Only in-frame clones appear in the TCRdb table, and some are missing; sequencing was by immunoSEQ multiplex PCR. Among about 400,000 clones, 89% were seen once, and the ten largest hold about 1.9%. This sample's treatment: 15 to 20 received Ad26.COV2.S at low or high dose, single or two shots; roughly five received placebo; per-sample allocation not given. Collection of samples fell on day 63 after the first vaccine or placebo injection. The sequencing here drew on peripheral blood, taken in a trial of Ad26.COV2.S vaccine versus placebo. The receptors originated from a person between 18 and 65 years old who received the Ad26.COV2.S COVID-19 vaccine or a placebo.

The chain uses TRBV30 and TRBJ1-6, with TRBD1 as a possible D gene (5 bases). This CDR3 has 11 residues. Germline V gene data show CDR1 as GTSNPN and CDR2 as SVGIG (reference sequence). V lost 4 bases, J lost 14 bases, and 12 bases lay in between. This CDR3 is CAWTGGATLHF. The CDR3, as DNA: TGTGCCTGGACCGGGGGAGCAACCCTCCACTTT.

This chain connects TRBV7-2 to TRBJ1-2; TRBD1 is a possible D gene (5 bases). The CDR3 runs to 14 residues. Looked up from germline, CDR1 is SGHTA and CDR2 is FQGNSA. Deletions cut 5 bases from V and 7 bases from J, with 17 bases between. The CDR3 is CASSKRQRAPGYTF. CDR3 DNA: TGTGCCAGCAGCAAAAGACAGAGGGCCCCTGGCTACACCTTC.

The rearrangement uses TRBV4-1 and TRBJ1-3; 7 nucleotides match TRBD1. V lost 4 bases, J lost 3 bases, and 9 bases stayed unmatched. The CDR3 extends over 16 amino acids. Germline-derived CDR1 and CDR2 are MGHRA and YSYEKL. CDR3: CASSLHQGVVGNTIYF. The CDR3 bases are TGCGCCAGCAGCCTCCACCAGGGGGTGGTTGGAAACACCATATATTTT.

The rearrangement joins TRBV5-1 to TRBJ2-1; 10 bases match TRBD2. The germline V gene has CDR1 SGHRS and CDR2 YFSETQ. The CDR3 is made up of 16 amino acids. The V segment lost 3 bases and the J segment 2 bases; nucleotides outside the gene matches: 5. CDR3 loop: CASSSLAGGAYNEQFF. The CDR3 DNA is TGCGCCAGCAGCTCGTTAGCGGGAGGAGCCTACAATGAGCAGTTCTTC.

The rearrangement links TRBV7-2 to TRBJ2-7; TRBD2 aligns across 13 bases. The CDR3 contains 14 residues. Per germline, CDR1 SGHTA and CDR2 FQGNSA. Trimming took 4 bases from V and 12 from J; bases not matched to a gene: 9. CDR3 protein: CASSSWTSGGRSYF. CDR3 nucleotide sequence: TGTGCCAGCAGCTCGTGGACTAGCGGGGGCCGATCGTACTTC.

J is TRBJ2-7 and V is TRBV3-1 (or the pseudogene TRBV3-2); maybe TRBD1 (5 bases). The CDR3 sequence is 14 residues long. With 1 base removed from V and 4 bases from J, the gap between germline ends came to 11 bases. CDR1 is LGHDT, CDR2 YNNKEL, per germline (reference sequence). The CDR3 DNA reads TGTGCCAGCAGCCAAGGACGACAGACGTACGAGCAGTACTTC. Translating it yields CASSQGRQTYEQYF.

In its sample, this clone was seen once. The chain uses TRBV30 and TRBJ2-1; unclear D gene. The V end lost 1 base, the J end lost 8 bases, and 9 bases lay between the germline ends. The CDR3 sequence is 12 residues long. Germline lookup yields CDR1 GTSNPN and CDR2 SVGIG (reference sequence). The CDR3 DNA reads as TGTGCCTGGAGTGGACCTTCGCATGAGCAGTTCTTC. It specifies CAWSGPSHEQFF.

The chain uses TRBV19 and TRBJ1-4; 10 positions match TRBD1. CDR1 is LNHDA and CDR2 is SQIVND in the germline V gene (reference sequence). The ends lost 5 bases at V and 7 bases at J; junction bases unmatched: 7. The CDR3 contains 15 residues. DNA of the CDR3: TGTGCCAGTAGTGGCTACCGGGACAGGGGTGAAAAACTGTTTTTT. Protein sequence: CASSGYRDRGEKLFF.

V is TRBV5-4 and J is TRBJ2-5, with 8 positions matching TRBD1. This CDR3 has 15 amino acids. V gave up 4 bases and J gave up 4 bases; unmatched junction bases: 9. Looked up from germline, CDR1 is SGHNT and CDR2 is YYREEE (reference sequence). The CDR3 sequence is CASSITGQALETQYF. CDR3 bases: TGTGCCAGCAGCATAACGGGACAGGCCCTAGAGACCCAGTACTTC.

The V and J genes are TRBV15 and TRBJ2-7; D is undetermined. Germline lookup yields CDR1 LNHNV and CDR2 YYDKDF (reference sequence). Trimming shortened V by 0 bases and J by 7 bases, and 10 bases separated the two germline ends. This CDR3 spans 13 amino acids. The CDR3 nucleotides are TGTGCCACCAGCAGAGATCATATTGGAGAGCAGTACTTC. Encoded protein: CATSRDHIGEQYF.

The CDR3 here is CASSRPGTGVVSEAFF. The CDR3 nucleotides read TGTGCCAGCAGTCGTCCCGGGACAGGGGTGGTCTCTGAAGCTTTCTTT. The chain is built from TRBV28 and TRBJ1-1, with 10 bases that match TRBD1. Per germline, CDR1 MDHEN and CDR2 SYDVKM. Trimming took 5 bases from V and 6 from J; bases not matched to a gene: 12. CDR3 length: 16 amino acids. The full variable domain, completed using reference TRBV28 and TRBJ1-1, is DVKVTQSSRYLVKRTGEKVFLECVQDMDHENMFWYRQDPGLGLRLIYFSYDVKMKEKGDIPEGYSVSREKKERFSLILESASTNQTSMYLCASSRPGTGVVSEAFFGQGTRLTVV.

This clone appeared once. Written as DNA, the CDR3 is TGTGCCAGCAGTGGGGGGGCCGGTCTGATTAAGTACAATGAGCAGTTCTTC. Translation: CASSGGAGLIKYNEQFF. V and J are TRBV6-1 and TRBJ2-1; D is perhaps TRBD1 or TRBD2 (6 bases each). The V gene lost 4 bases and the J gene lost 4 bases, with 20 bases spanning the gap. The CDR3 has 17 residues. Germline V gene lookup returns CDR1 MNHNS and CDR2 SASEGT.

This rearrangement joins TRBV24-1 to TRBJ2-1, with D unclear. CDR3 length: 13 residues. V was pared by 5 bases and J by 4 bases, with 8 bases between. Germline CDR1 KGHDR, CDR2 SFDVKD. The CDR3 loop reads CATSVKQYNEQFF. CDR3 bases: TGTGCCACCAGTGTAAAACAGTACAATGAGCAGTTCTTC.

The genes are TRBV4-2 and TRBJ2-1; 8 bases are shared with TRBD2. The CDR3 length is 18 residues. Losses at the gene ends were 0 bases for V and 7 bases for J; bases not matched to a gene: 14. In germline, CDR1 is LGHNA, CDR2 YNFKEQ. The chain's CDR3 is CASSQEASKVAGLNEQFF. The CDR3 DNA reads as TGTGCCAGCAGCCAAGAAGCCTCCAAGGTAGCGGGATTGAATGAGCAGTTCTTC.